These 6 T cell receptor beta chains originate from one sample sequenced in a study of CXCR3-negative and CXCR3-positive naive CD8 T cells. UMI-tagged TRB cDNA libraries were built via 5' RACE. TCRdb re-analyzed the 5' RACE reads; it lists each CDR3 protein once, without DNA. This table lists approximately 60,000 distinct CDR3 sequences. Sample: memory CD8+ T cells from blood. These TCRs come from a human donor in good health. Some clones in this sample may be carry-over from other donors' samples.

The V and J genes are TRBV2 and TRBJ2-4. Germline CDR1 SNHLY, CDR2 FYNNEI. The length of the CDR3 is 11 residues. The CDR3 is CASANKNIQYF.

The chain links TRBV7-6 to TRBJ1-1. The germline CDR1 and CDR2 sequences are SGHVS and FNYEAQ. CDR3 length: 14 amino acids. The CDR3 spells CASSLGELNTEAFF.

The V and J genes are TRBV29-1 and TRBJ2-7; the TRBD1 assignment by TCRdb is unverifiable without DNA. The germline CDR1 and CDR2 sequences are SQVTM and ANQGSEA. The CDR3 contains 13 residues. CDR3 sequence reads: CSAGTGGSYEQYF.

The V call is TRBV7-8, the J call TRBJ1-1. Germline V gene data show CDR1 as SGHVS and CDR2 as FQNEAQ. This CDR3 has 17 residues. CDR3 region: CASSPGYGQFRDTEAFF.

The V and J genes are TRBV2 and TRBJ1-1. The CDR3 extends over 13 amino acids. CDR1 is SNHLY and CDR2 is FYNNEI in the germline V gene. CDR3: CASTFGMNTEAFF.

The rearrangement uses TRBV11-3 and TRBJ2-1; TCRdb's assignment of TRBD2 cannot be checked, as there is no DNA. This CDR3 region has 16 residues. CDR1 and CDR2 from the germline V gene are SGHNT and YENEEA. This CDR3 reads CASSSLSGGARDEQFF.